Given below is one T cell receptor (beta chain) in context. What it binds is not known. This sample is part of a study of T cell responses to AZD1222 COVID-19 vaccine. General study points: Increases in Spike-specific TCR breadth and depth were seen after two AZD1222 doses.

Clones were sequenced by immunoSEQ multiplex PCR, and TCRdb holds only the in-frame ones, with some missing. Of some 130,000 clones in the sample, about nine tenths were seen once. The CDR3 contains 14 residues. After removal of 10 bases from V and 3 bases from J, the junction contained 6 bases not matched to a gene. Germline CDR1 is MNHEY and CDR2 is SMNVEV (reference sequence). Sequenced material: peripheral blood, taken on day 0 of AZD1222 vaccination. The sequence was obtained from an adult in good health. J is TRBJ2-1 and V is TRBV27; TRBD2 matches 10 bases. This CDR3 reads CATKGLASYNEQFF. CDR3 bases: TGTGCCACCAAGGGACTAGCGAGCTACAATGAGCAGTTCTTC.